This T cell receptor (beta chain) was observed in a study of OX40 agonist ivuxolimab in advanced cancers. This clone has only a few counts. Its antigen is not known. Study observations and caveats: At doses 0.1 to 3.0 mg/kg, CD4+ and CD8+ clones expanded.

Germline V CDR1 and CDR2: GTSNPN, SVGIG (reference sequence). V dropped 0 bases and J dropped 4 bases, with 7 bases sitting between them. The CDR3 spans 12 residues. The protocol was immunoSEQ multiplex PCR, while the TCRdb copy is restricted to in-frame clones and leaves out a portion. The repertoire includes 35,000 to 40,000 clones, over 60% of them detected once, and about 8.8% sits in the top ten. This specimen was CD4+ or CD8+ T cells sorted from blood, taken in a trial of the OX40 agonist ivuxolimab. The TCR was taken from an adult with an advanced solid tumor such as melanoma, head and neck, liver or kidney cancer. The chain has TRBV30 and TRBJ2-7; tentatively, D is TRBD1 (5 bases). CDR3: CAWSVSGYEQYF. CDR3 nucleotides: TGTGCCTGGAGTGTATCAGGGTACGAGCAGTACTTC.